This T cell receptor beta chain originates from a study of T cell clonotyping in hematopoietic cell transplantation. Sequencing used immunoSEQ multiplex PCR; TCRdb keeps in-frame clones, though not all of them. The sample lists some 15,000 clones, approximately 87% seen once, with more than 3.5% in the top ten. V dropped 4 bases and J dropped 3 bases, with 9 bases sitting between them. The CDR3 consists of 13 residues. Per the germline V gene, CDR1 is SGHTA and CDR2 is FQGNSA. Recipients were bled about 28 days pretransplant and at posttransplant days 30, 100, 180. The specimen comprised PBMCs, sampled 100 days after allogeneic stem cell transplant. This clonotype originated in a male patient aged 60-70 years who had an allogeneic stem cell transplant from a related donor, so the T cells may come from the graft donor. Some clones in this sample may be carry-over from other donors' samples. The chain links TRBV7-2 to TRBJ1-2; D remains unclear. CDR3 in amino acids: CASSYSPDYGYTF. The CDR3 DNA follows: TGTGCCAGCAGCTATTCACCAGACTATGGCTACACCTTC.